This T cell receptor (beta chain) came from a study of Graves' ophthalmopathy and Graves' hyperthyroidism. This clonotype was detected many times. Amplified material comprised TCR beta CDR3 regions derived from RNA transcripts. Investigators did first-round RT-PCR with HTBI primers, then second-round multiplex PCR. TCRdb re-called the multiplex PCR reads through MiXCR, storing one row per CDR3 protein. The profile shows over a million distinct CDR3 sequences, approximately 35% of them singletons. The sample comprised peripheral blood or thyroid tissue (not recorded which). This sequence was found in an adult man with Graves' hyperthyroidism.

The DNA for the CDR3 is TGTGCCAGTAGTCCCGCGGGGAACACTGAAGCTTTCTTT. The encoded protein is CASSPAGNTEAFF. V usage is TRBV19 and J usage is TRBJ1-1, with D uncertain. The CDR3 has 13 amino acids. V gave up 5 bases and J gave up 1 base, with 8 bases separating them. CDR1 and CDR2 (germline): LNHDA, SQIVND (reference sequence).